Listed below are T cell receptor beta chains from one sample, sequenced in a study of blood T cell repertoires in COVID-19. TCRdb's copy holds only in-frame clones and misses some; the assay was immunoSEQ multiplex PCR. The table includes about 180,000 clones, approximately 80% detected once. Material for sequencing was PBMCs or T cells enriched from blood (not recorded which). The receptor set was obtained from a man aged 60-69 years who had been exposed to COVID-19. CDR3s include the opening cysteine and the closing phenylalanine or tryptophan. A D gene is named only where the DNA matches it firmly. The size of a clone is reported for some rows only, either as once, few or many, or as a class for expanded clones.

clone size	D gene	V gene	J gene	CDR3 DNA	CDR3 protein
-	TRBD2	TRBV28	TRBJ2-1	TGTGCCAGCAGTTTGGGAGGGCGGGATGAGCAGTTCTTC	CASSLGGRDEQFF
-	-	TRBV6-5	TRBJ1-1	TGTGCCAGCAGTTACTCGAACCAGGGTGAAGCTTTCTTT	CASSYSNQGEAFF
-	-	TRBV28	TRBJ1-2	TGTGCCAGCAGTTTATCAGGGGCATATGGCTACACCTTC	CASSLSGAYGYTF
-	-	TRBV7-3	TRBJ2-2	TGTGCCAGCAGCCTCCGGGACTCAAACACCGGGGAGCTGTTTTTT	CASSLRDSNTGELFF
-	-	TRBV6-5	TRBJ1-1	TGTGCCAGCAGTCGGACGGACTACACTGAAGCTTTCTTT	CASSRTDYTEAFF
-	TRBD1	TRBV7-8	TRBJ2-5	TGTGCCACCGCCAGAGGGACAGTACAAGAGACCCAGTACTTC	CATARGTVQETQYF
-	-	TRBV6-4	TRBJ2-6	TGTGCCAGCAGTGACCTCGCAGGGTCAGGGGCCAACGTCCTGACTTTC	CASSDLAGSGANVLTF
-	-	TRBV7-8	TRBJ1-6	TGTGCCAGCAGCCCAAGTGTTGGGGAGAGCTCCTATAATTCACCCCTCCACTTT	CASSPSVGESSYNSPLHF
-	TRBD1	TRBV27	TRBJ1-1	TGTGCCAGCAGTAGGGACAGGAACACTGAAGCTTTCTTT	CASSRDRNTEAFF
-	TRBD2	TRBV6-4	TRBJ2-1	TGTGCCAGCAGTGACTCGGGCGGGGGGGCGGTTGAGCAGTTCTTC	CASSDSGGGAVEQFF
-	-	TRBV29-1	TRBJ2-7	TGCAGCGTTGGGTGGGGGGCCTACGAGCAGTACTTC	CSVGWGAYEQYF
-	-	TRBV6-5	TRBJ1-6	TGTGCCAGCAGACCGGGAATGAGTTCACCCCTCCACTTT	CASRPGMSSPLHF
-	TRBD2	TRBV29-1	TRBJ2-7	TGCAGCGTTGGGCTAGCGGGGGATCCCTACGAGCAGTACTTC	CSVGLAGDPYEQYF
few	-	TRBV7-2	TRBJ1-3	TGTGCCAGCAGCCCGCAGGGTATTGCGGGAAACACCATATATTTT	CASSPQGIAGNTIYF
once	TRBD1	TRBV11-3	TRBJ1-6	TGTGCCAGCAGCTTAGATCTCGGTCAGACAGGGTCGACACCCCTCCACTTT	CASSLDLGQTGSTPLHF
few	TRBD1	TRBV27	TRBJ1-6	TGTGCCAGCAGTTTATCGCAGGGGGCTGGTTCACCCCTCCACTTT	CASSLSQGAGSPLHF
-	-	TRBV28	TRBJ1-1	TGTGCCAGCAGTTTATTCTCCGCTCGTAGAGAAGCTTTCTTT	CASSLFSARREAFF
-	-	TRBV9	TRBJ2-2	TGTGCCAGCAGCGCCAAGGGGGTAGGAAACACCGGGGAGCTGTTTTTT	CASSAKGVGNTGELFF
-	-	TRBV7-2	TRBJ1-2	TGTGCCAGCAGCGGGGGGGCATGGGGCTACACCTTC	CASSGGAWGYTF
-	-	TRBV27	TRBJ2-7	TGTGCCAGCAGTTTGCAGGGGAGGGCTCCCGAGCAGTACTTC	CASSLQGRAPEQYF
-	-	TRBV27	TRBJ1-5	TGTGCCAGCAGTTTCGCGGGGGCTCGTAGTCAGCCCCAGCATTTT	CASSFAGARSQPQHF
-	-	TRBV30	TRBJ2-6	TGTGCCTGGAGAGGGGGGGCCGGGGCCAACGTCCTGACTTTC	CAWRGGAGANVLTF
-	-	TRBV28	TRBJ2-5	TGTGCCAGCAGTTTCCAGCGACCAGGGGGGAATGGGCAAGAGACCCAGTACTTC	CASSFQRPGGNGQETQYF
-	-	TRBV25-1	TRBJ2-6	TGTGCCAGCACTACCGGAGCACCCTCTGGGGCCAACGTCCTGACTTTC	CASTTGAPSGANVLTF
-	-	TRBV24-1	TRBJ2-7	TGTGCCACCAGTGAGGTGGGAGAGAAAGGTTACGAGCAGTACTTC	CATSEVGEKGYEQYF
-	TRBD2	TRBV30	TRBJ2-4	TGTGCCTGGAGCGCCGGGACTAGCGTAGCCAAAAACATTCAGTACTTC	CAWSAGTSVAKNIQYF
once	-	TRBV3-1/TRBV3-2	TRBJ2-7	TGTGCCAGCAGCCAAGATGGGCCCGCCGAGCAGTACTTC	CASSQDGPAEQYF
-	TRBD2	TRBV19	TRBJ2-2	TGTGCCAGTAGTTCCGGACTAGCGGGAGGAACCGGGGAGCTGTTTTTT	CASSSGLAGGTGELFF
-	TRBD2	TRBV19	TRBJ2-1	TGTGCCAGTAGACCACTAGCGCTCTCCTACAATGAGCAGTTCTTC	CASRPLALSYNEQFF
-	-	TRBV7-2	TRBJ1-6	TGTGCCAGCAGCTTAGGACAATCAAATAATTCACCCCTCCACTTT	CASSLGQSNNSPLHF
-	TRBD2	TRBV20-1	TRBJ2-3	TGCAGTGCTAGTGAGCAGGGAGGGAATACAGATACGCAGTATTTT	CSASEQGGNTDTQYF
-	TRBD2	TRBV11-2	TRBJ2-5	TGTGCCAGCAGCCGGACTAGTCTCAAAGAGACCCAGTACTTC	CASSRTSLKETQYF
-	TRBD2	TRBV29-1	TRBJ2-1	TGCAGCGTTGATAACGAACTAGCGGGAGGTCTTCGGTACAATGAGCAGTTCTTC	CSVDNELAGGLRYNEQFF
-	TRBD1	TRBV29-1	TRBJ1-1	TGCAGCGTTGAACTACCTTCCGGAAACAGGGGACCCACTGAAGCTTTCTTT	CSVELPSGNRGPTEAFF
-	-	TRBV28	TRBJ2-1	TGTGCCAGCAGCCCGGGTTACGAGCAGTTCTTC	CASSPGYEQFF
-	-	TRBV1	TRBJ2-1	TGCACCAGCAGCCGCCTAAATGGCAGGGGGCGGAATGAGCAGTTCTTC	CTSSRLNGRGRNEQFF
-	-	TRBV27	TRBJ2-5	TGTGCCAGCAGTTTCCCAATCCGGGACAATGGGCAGACCCAGTACTTC	CASSFPIRDNGQTQYF
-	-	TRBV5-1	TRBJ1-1	TGCGCCAGCAGCCCGGGACACCTGAACACTGAAGCTTTCTTT	CASSPGHLNTEAFF
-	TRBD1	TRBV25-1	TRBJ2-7	TGTGCCAGCGGTAGGGGACAGGGCTACGAGCAGTACTTC	CASGRGQGYEQYF
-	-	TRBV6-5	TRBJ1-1	TGTGCCAGCAGCCTACAGGGCTTTGACACTGAAGCTTTCTTT	CASSLQGFDTEAFF
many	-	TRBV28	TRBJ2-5	TGTGCCAGCAGCACGCCCCGGACACTGGAGACCCAGTACTTC	CASSTPRTLETQYF
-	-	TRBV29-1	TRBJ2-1	TGCAGCGTTCGCAGGGGCCATGAGCAGTTCTTC	CSVRRGHEQFF
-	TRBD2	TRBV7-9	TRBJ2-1	TGTGCCAGCAGCCCCGCCTGGGTAGCGGGAGTTCATGAGCAGTTCTTC	CASSPAWVAGVHEQFF
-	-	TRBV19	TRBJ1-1	TGTGCCAGTAGAGTTACCTATGACAGGAACGAAGCTTTCTTT	CASRVTYDRNEAFF
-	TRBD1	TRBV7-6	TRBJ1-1	TGTGCCAGCAGCTTAGCGGACAGGGGTGGCACTAAGACTGAAGCTTTCTTT	CASSLADRGGTKTEAFF
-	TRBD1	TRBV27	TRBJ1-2	TGTGCCAGCAGCTCCCCGGGACAGGGAGAATATGGCTACACCTTC	CASSSPGQGEYGYTF
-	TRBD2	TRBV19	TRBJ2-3	TGTGCCAGTTGGGGGACTAGCGGGGCTCGCACAGATACGCAGTATTTT	CASWGTSGARTDTQYF
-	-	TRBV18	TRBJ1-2	TGTGCCAGCTCACCACCATCAGACTATGGCTACACCTTC	CASSPPSDYGYTF
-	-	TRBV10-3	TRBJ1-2	TGTGCCATCAGTGAGGGCACAGGGAACTATGGCTACACCTTC	CAISEGTGNYGYTF
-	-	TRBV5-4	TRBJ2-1	TGTGCCAGCAGCTTAGGGGGAACGAGCTCCTACAATGAGCAGTTCTTC	CASSLGGTSSYNEQFF
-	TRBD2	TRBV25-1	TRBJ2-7	TGTGCCAGCAGTGAACGGGTGATTCTAGCGGGAGTAACCTACGAGCAGTACTTC	CASSERVILAGVTYEQYF
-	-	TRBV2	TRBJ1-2	TGTGCCAGCAGTGAAGCGACACAGTATGGCTACACCTTC	CASSEATQYGYTF
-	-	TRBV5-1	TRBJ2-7	TGCGCCAGCAGCTTGGGGGGCCTAACCTACGAGCAGTACTTC	CASSLGGLTYEQYF